One sample yielded the 14 T cell receptor beta chains listed below, sequenced in a study of technical replicates of blood from several donors listed by TCRdb under 2017. Library prep was done by the immunoSEQ multiplex PCR assay. Held by TCRdb, this immuneACCESS table contains in-frame sequences only and omits some clones. Under half of the omission traces to an unresolved V gene where checked; the cause of the rest is unknown. The sample has around 83,000 clones on record, over 85% of them singletons. The ten top clones hold 0.2% to 0.3% of the sample. Specimen: T cells isolated from PBMCs. All receptors come from a human donor in good health.

The chain links TRBV6-5 to TRBJ2-5; the D gene is possibly TRBD1 (5 bases). V was clipped by 6 bases and J by 10 bases, with 12 bases between them. The CDR3 runs 11 residues. Per germline, CDR1 MNHEY and CDR2 SVGAGI. The CDR3 loop reads CASSQGAVQYF. The DNA of the CDR3 is TGTGCCAGCAGCCAAGGGGCGGTCCAGTACTTC.

The chain is built from TRBV10-3 and TRBJ2-7; 12 nucleotides line up with TRBD1. The germline CDR1 and CDR2 sequences are ENHRY and SYGVKD. V dropped 10 bases and J dropped 4; count of bases not matched to a gene: 5. This CDR3 contains 13 residues. CDR3 in DNA: TGTGCCACCTCGGGACAGGGGGCTTACGAGCAGTACTTC. Protein: CATSGQGAYEQYF.

The chain recombines TRBV5-4 with TRBJ2-7; 7 nucleotides agree with TRBD1. The CDR3 has 15 amino acids. Germline CDR1 reads SGHNT; CDR2 reads YYREEE (reference sequence). J gave up 2 bases and V 3 bases, and 8 bases lay outside the gene matches. CDR3 region: CASSSSGQSTYEQYF. The DNA for the CDR3 is TGTGCCAGCAGCTCTTCGGGACAGAGTACCTACGAGCAGTACTTC.

The rearrangement joins TRBV6-1 to TRBJ2-2, with D possibly matching TRBD2 (6 bases). CDR3 size: 14 residues. The germline V gene encodes CDR1 MNHNS and CDR2 SASEGT. Between the trimmed V and J ends, which lost 7 bases and 4 bases, there was a span of 13 bases. CDR3 bases: TGTGCCAGCATTACCTTGCGGGGCACCGGGGAGCTGTTTTTT. Its translation: CASITLRGTGELFF.

CDR3 nucleotides: TGCGCCAGCAGCGTAGGACAGACCGGGGAGCTGTTTTTT. This gives the protein CASSVGQTGELFF. This chain uses TRBV5-1 with TRBJ2-2; D perhaps matches TRBD1 (6 bases). The germline V and J ends were trimmed by 4 bases and 5 bases, with 9 bases remaining between them. The CDR3 covers 13 residues. Germline CDR1 reads SGHRS; CDR2 reads YFSETQ.

The chain couples TRBV30 to TRBJ1-2; maybe TRBD1 (5 bases). CDR1 is GTSNPN and CDR2 is SVGIG in the germline V gene (reference sequence). The CDR3 loop spans 14 amino acids. Trimming removed 2 bases from V and 3 bases from J, with 13 bases in between. The CDR3 nucleotides are TGTGCCTGGAGTCCTGGGGGGAAGGACTATGGCTACACCTTC. Residues: CAWSPGGKDYGYTF.

The chain is built from TRBV5-1 and TRBJ1-3; 7 bases map to TRBD1. The CDR3 length is 18 residues. In germline, CDR1 is SGHRS, CDR2 YFSETQ. J was trimmed by 3 bases and V by 4 bases; bases with no gene match: 16. The CDR3 DNA follows: TGCGCCAGCAGCCCGGGTTGGGGGACAGATGGCCTTGGAAACACCATATATTTT. Its protein product is CASSPGWGTDGLGNTIYF.

Here the CDR3 DNA reads TGTGCCAGCAGTTTATGGCAGAGCACAGATACGCAGTATTTT. It specifies CASSLWQSTDTQYF. The chain is built from TRBV27 and TRBJ2-3; D gene uncertain. This CDR3 region has 14 residues. V lost 1 base to trimming and J lost 0 bases, with 5 bases between them. Germline V lookup: CDR1 MNHEY, CDR2 SMNVEV (reference sequence).

V is TRBV5-1 and J is TRBJ1-3, with 7 bases matching TRBD1. CDR1 SGHRS and CDR2 YFSETQ come from the germline V gene. The CDR3 is made up of 14 amino acids. Germline trimming cut 0 bases from V and 3 bases from J; bases unmatched to any gene: 0. The chain's CDR3 is CASSLDRGGNTIYF. CDR3 DNA sequence: TGCGCCAGCAGCTTGGACAGGGGTGGAAACACCATATATTTT.

The chain employs TRBV10-2 and TRBJ2-1; TRBD2 matches 7 bases. This CDR3 comprises 14 residues. Germline V gene data show CDR1 as WSHSY and CDR2 as SAAADI. Trimming took 3 bases from V and 9 from J; bases not matched to a gene: 8. The CDR3 reads CASSEGASGVEQFF. CDR3 nucleotide sequence: TGCGCCAGCAGTGAAGGGGCTAGCGGCGTTGAGCAGTTCTTC.

V usage is TRBV27 and J usage is TRBJ2-3, with D tentatively TRBD1 (6 bases). This CDR3 contains 14 residues. Germline CDR1 reads MNHEY; CDR2 reads SMNVEV (reference sequence). Trimming removed 3 bases at V and 2 bases at J, with 9 bases between. The CDR3 sequence: CASSFEGDTDTQYF. The CDR3, as DNA: TGTGCCAGCAGTTTTGAGGGGGACACAGATACGCAGTATTTT.

This clone is a singleton in its sample. V is TRBV6-1 and J is TRBJ2-7, with D tentatively TRBD2 (5 bases). V lost 1 base, J lost 2 bases, and 18 bases lay in between. The CDR3 is 17 amino acids. Germline V gene lookup returns CDR1 MNHNS and CDR2 SASEGT. CDR3 residues: CASSEGDRLADAYEQYF. Written as DNA, the CDR3 is TGTGCCAGCAGTGAAGGGGATAGGCTAGCAGATGCCTACGAGCAGTACTTC.

This chain links TRBV5-1 with TRBJ1-1; 8 bases are shared with TRBD1. Trimming removed 4 bases from V and 6 bases from J; junction bases left unmatched: 8. The germline CDR1 and CDR2 sequences are SGHRS and YFSETQ. The CDR3 spans 14 residues. CDR3 in amino acids: CASSNRTGRPEAFF. The CDR3 DNA reads TGCGCCAGCAGCAACCGGACAGGGCGGCCTGAAGCTTTCTTT. Complete variable domain (other parts from reference TRBV5-1 and TRBJ1-1): KAGVTQTPRYLIKTRGQQVTLSCSPISGHRSVSWYQQTPGQGLQFLFEYFSETQRNKGNFPGRFSGRQFSNSRSEMNVSTLELGDSALYLCASSNRTGRPEAFFGQGTRLTVV.

The rearrangement uses TRBV7-2 and TRBJ2-4, with a weak D call TRBD2 (5 bases). Germline CDR1 SGHTA, CDR2 FQGNSA. This CDR3 contains 14 residues. Trimming left V 3 bases short and J 11 bases short, with 17 bases between. In nucleotides, the CDR3 is TGTGCCAGCAGCTTGGAAACAGCGGCGAAGGTTCAGTACTTC. This codes for CASSLETAAKVQYF.